One T cell receptor (beta chain) is described in this entry. The target antigen is unknown. This entry is derived from a study of cytomegalovirus exposure and HLA in healthy donors. Study-wide results and caveats: Available immune exposure information was restricted to CMV serostatus only.

J lost 5 bases, V lost 4 bases, and 8 bases had no gene match. The CDR3 has 14 amino acids. Germline lookup yields CDR1 SGHDT and CDR2 YYEEEE. PCR used 60 Vbeta primers and 13 Jbeta primers. Assay: immunoSEQ multiplex PCR; the TCRdb copy retains only in-frame clones and omits some. The sample lists around 140,000 clones; over 60% were seen once. Sample: PBMCs. This sequence was found in a female donor in good health and CMV-seropositive. The chain employs TRBV5-6 and TRBJ2-5, with 7 nucleotides matching TRBD1. CDR3 sequence: CASSPGTVGETQYF. As DNA, the CDR3 is TGTGCCAGCAGCCCGGGGACAGTGGGGGAGACCCAGTACTTC.